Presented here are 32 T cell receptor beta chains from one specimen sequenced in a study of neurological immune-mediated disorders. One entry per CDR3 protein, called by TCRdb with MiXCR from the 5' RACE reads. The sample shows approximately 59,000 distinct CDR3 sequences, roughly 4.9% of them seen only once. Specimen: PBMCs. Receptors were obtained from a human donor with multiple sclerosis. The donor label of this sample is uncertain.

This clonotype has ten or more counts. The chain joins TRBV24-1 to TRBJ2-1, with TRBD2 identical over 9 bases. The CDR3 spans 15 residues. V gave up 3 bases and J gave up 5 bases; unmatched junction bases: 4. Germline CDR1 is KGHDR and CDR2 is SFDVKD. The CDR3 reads CATSDVAGVNNEQFF. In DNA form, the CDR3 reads TGTGCCACCAGTGATGTAGCGGGGGTGAACAATGAGCAGTTCTTC.

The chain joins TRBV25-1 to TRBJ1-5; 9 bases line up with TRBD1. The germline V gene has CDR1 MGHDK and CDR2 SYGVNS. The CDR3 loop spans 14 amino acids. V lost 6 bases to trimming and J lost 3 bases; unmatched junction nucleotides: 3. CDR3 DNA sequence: TGTGCCAGCAGGGACAGGGGTTACAATCAGCCCCAGCATTTT. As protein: CASRDRGYNQPQHF. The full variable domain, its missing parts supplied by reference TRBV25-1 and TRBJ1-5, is EADIYQTPRYLVIGTGKKITLECSQTMGHDKMYWYQQDPGMELHLIHYSYGVNSTEKGDLSSESTVSRIRTEHFPLTLESARPSHTSQYLCASRDRGYNQPQHFGDGTRLSIL.

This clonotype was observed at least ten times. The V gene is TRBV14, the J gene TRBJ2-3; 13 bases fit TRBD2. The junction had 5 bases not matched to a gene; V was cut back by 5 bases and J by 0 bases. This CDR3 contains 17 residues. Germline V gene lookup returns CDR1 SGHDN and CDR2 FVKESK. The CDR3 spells CASSGLAGATSTDTQYF. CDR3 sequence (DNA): TGTGCCAGCAGCGGACTAGCGGGGGCCACTAGCACAGATACGCAGTATTTT.

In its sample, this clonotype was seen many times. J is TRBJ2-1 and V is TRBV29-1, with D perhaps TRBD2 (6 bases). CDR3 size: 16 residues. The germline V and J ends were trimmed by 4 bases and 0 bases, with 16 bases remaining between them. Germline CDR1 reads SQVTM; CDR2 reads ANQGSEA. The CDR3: CSVVRRGTPSYNEQFF. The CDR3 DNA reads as TGCAGCGTTGTGAGACGGGGGACCCCCTCCTACAATGAGCAGTTCTTC.

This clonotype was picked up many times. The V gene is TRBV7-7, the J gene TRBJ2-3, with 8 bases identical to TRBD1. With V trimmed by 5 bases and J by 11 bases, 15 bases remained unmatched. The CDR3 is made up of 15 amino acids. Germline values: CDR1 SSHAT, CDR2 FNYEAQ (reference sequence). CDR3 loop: CASSPLGVGTGMQYF. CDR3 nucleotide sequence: TGTGCCAGCAGCCCTCTGGGGGTCGGGACAGGCATGCAGTATTTT.

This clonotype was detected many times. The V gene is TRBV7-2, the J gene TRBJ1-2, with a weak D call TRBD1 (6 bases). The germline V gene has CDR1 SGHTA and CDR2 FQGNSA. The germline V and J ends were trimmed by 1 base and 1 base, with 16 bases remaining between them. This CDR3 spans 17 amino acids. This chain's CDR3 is CASSLVGGRSNNYGYTF. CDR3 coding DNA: TGTGCCAGCAGCTTAGTCGGGGGCAGGAGCAATAACTATGGCTACACCTTC.

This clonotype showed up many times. The CDR3 bases are TGTGCCAGCAGCTTAGGCCTAGGTGGGAGCGAAAAACTGTTTTTT. It specifies CASSLGLGGSEKLFF. The chain joins TRBV7-9 to TRBJ1-4; D not certain. CDR1 and CDR2 from the germline V gene are SEHNR and FQNEAQ (reference sequence). V was cut by 1 base and J by 8 bases, with 14 bases left in between. The CDR3 totals 15 residues.

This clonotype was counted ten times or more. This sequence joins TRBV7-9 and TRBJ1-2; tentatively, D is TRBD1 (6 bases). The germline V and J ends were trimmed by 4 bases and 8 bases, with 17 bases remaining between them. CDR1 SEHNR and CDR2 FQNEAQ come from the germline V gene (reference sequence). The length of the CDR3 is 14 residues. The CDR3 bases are TGTGCCAGCAGCTACGACAGGCTAGGAAGCGGCTACACCTTC. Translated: CASSYDRLGSGYTF.

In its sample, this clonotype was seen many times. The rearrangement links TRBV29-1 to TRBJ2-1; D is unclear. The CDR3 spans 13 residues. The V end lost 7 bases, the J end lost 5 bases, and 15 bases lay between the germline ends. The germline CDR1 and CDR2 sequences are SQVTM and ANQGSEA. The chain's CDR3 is CSAAATSNNEQFF. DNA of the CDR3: TGCAGCGCCGCCGCGACTTCCAACAATGAGCAGTTCTTC.

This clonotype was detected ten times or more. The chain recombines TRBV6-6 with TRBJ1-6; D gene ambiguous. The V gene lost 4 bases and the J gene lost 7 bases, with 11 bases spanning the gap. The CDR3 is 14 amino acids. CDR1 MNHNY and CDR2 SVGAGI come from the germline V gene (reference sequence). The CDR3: CASSSLNSNSPLHF. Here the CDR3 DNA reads TGTGCCAGCAGTTCCCTTAATTCCAATTCACCCCTCCACTTT.

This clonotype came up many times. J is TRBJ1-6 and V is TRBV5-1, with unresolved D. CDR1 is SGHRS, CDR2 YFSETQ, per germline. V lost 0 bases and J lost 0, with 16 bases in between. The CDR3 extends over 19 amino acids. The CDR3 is CASSLAQEYLGSYNSPLHF. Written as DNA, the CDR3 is TGCGCCAGCAGCTTGGCGCAGGAATACCTGGGCTCCTATAATTCACCCCTCCACTTT.

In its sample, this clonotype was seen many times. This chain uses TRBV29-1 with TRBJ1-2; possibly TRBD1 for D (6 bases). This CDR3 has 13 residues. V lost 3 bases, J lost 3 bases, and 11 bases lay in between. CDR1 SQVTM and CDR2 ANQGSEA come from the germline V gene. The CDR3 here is CSVDRAGDYGYTF. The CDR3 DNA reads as TGCAGCGTTGATCGGGCAGGGGACTATGGCTACACCTTC.

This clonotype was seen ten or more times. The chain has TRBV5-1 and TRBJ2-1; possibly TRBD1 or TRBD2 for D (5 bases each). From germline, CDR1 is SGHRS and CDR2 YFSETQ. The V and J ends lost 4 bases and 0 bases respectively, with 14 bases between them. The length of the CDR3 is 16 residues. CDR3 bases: TGCGCCAGCAGCCTGGGGACCGGGACCTCCTACAATGAGCAGTTCTTC. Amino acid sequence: CASSLGTGTSYNEQFF.

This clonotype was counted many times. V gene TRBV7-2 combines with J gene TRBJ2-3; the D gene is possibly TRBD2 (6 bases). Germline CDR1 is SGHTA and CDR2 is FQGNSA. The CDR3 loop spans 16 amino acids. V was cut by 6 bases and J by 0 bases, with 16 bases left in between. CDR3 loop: CASSYTPSASTDTQYF. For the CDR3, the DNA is TGTGCCAGCAGTTATACGCCTAGCGCTAGCACAGATACGCAGTATTTT.

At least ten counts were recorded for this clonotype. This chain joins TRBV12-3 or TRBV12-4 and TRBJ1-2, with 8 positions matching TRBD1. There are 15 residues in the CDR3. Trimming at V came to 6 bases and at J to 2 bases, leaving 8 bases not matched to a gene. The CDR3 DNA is TGTGCCAGCAGGATGGTGGGACAGGTCAACTATGGCTACACCTTC. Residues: CASRMVGQVNYGYTF.

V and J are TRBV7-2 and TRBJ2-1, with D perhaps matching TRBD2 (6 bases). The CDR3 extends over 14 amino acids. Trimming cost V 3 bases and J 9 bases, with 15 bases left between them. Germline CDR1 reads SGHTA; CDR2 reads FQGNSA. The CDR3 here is CASSLGAGWIEQFF. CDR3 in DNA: TGTGCCAGCAGCTTGGGTGCGGGATGGATTGAGCAGTTCTTC.

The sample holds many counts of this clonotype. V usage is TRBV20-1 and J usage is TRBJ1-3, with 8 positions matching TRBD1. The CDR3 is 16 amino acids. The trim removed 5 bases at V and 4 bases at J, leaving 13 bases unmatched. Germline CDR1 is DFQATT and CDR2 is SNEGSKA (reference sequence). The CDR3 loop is CSAASHRGSPGNTIYF. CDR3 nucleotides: TGCAGTGCTGCATCGCACAGGGGGTCTCCAGGAAACACCATATATTTT.

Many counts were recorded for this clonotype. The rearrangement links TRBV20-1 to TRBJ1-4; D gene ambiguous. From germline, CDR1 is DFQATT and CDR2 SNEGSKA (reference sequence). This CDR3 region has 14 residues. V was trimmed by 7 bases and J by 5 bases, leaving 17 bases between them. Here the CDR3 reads CSVIQASLNEKLFF. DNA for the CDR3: TGCAGTGTTATTCAGGCTTCCCTAAATGAAAAACTGTTTTTT.

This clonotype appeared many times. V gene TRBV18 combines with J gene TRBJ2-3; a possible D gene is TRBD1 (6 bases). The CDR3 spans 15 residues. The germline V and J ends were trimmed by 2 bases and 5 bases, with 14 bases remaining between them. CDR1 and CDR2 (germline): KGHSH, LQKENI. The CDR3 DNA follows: TGTGCCAGCTCACCATCATTAGGACAGAAAGATACGCAGTATTTT. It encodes CASSPSLGQKDTQYF.

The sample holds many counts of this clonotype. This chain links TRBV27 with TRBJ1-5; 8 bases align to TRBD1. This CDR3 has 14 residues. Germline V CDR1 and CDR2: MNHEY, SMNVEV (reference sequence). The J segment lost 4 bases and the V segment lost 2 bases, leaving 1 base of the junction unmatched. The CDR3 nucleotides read TGTGCCAGCAGTTTACGGACAGGGAATCAGCCCCAGCATTTT. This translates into CASSLRTGNQPQHF.

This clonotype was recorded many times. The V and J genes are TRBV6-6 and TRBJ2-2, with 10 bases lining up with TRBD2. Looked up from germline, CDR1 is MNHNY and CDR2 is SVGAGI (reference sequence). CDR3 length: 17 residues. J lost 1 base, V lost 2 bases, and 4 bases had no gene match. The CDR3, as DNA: TGTGCCAGCAGTTACGGGGCTAGCGGGGGGAACACCGGGGAGCTGTTTTTT. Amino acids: CASSYGASGGNTGELFF.

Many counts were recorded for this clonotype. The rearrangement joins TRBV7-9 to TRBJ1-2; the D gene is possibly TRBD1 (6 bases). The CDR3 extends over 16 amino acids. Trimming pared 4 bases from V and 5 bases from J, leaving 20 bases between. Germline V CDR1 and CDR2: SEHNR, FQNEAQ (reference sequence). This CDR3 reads CASSSRDTGMEYGYTF. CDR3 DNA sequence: TGTGCCAGCAGCTCCCGGGACACCGGAATGGAGTATGGCTACACCTTC.

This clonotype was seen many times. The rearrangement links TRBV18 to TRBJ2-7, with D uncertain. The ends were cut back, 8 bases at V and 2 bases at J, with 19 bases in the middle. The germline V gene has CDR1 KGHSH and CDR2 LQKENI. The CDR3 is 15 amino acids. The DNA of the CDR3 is TGTGCCAGCACCCTGGGTCCTCTTAATGCCTACGAGCAGTACTTC. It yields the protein CASTLGPLNAYEQYF.

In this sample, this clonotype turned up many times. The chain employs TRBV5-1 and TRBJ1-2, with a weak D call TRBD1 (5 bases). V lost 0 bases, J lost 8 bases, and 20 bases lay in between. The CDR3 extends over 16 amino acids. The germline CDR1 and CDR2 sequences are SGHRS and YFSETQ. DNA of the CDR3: TGCGCCAGCAGCTTGGCTCTCGGGGCCGAGGCGGGAGGCTACACCTTC. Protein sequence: CASSLALGAEAGGYTF. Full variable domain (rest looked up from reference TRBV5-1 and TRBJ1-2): KAGVTQTPRYLIKTRGQQVTLSCSPISGHRSVSWYQQTPGQGLQFLFEYFSETQRNKGNFPGRFSGRQFSNSRSEMNVSTLELGDSALYLCASSLALGAEAGGYTFGSGTRLTVV.

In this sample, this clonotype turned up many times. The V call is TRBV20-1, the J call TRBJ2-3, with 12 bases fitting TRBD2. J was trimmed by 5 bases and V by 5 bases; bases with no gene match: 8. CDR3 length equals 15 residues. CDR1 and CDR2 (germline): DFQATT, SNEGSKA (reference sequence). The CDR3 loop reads CSAWTSGAFVDTQYF. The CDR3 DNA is TGCAGTGCTTGGACTAGCGGGGCTTTCGTAGATACGCAGTATTTT.

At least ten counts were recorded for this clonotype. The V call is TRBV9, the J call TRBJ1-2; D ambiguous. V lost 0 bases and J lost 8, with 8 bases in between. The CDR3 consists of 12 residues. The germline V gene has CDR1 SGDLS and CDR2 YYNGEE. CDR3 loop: CASSVGGPGYTF. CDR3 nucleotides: TGTGCCAGCAGCGTAGGAGGGCCCGGCTACACCTTC. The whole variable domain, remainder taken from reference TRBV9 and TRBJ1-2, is DSGVTQTPKHLITATGQRVTLRCSPRSGDLSVYWYQQSLDQGLQFLIQYYNGEERAKGNILERFSAQQFPDLHSELNLSSLELGDSALYFCASSVGGPGYTFGSGTRLTVV.

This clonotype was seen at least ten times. This CDR3 is CASSIFLGPELYEQYF. The CDR3 DNA follows: TGTGCCAGTAGTATATTTTTGGGACCTGAACTCTACGAGCAGTACTTC. The chain couples TRBV19 to TRBJ2-7; D tentatively fits TRBD1 or TRBD2 (5 bases each). Germline CDR1 is LNHDA and CDR2 is SQIVND (reference sequence). The CDR3 is 16 residues long. Trimming stripped 2 bases from V and 3 bases from J, with 17 bases between. The whole variable domain, remainder taken from reference TRBV19 and TRBJ2-7, is DGGITQSPKYLFRKEGQNVTLSCEQNLNHDAMYWYRQDPGQGLRLIYYSQIVNDFQKGDIAEGYSVSREKKESFPLTVTSAQKNPTAFYLCASSIFLGPELYEQYFGPGTRLTVT.

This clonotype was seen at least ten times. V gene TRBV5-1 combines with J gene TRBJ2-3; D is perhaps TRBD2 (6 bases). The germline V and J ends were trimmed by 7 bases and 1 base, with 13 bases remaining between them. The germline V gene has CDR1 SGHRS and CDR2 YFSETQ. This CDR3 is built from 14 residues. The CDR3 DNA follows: TGCGCCAGCCTCGGGAGTTCGGGCACAGATACGCAGTATTTT. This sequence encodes CASLGSSGTDTQYF.

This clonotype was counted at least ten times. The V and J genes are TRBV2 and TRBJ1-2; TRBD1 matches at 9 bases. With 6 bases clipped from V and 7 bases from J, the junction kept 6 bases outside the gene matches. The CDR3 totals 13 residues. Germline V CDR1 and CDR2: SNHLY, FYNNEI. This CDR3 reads CASRVQGAPGYTF. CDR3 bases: TGTGCCAGCAGAGTACAGGGGGCGCCTGGCTACACCTTC.

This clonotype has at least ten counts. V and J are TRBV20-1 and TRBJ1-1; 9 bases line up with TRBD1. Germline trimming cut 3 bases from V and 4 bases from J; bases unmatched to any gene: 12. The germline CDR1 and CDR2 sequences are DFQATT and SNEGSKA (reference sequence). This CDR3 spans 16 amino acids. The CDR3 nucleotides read TGCAGTGCTAGCAAAACAGGGGGCGCAGATGGCACTGAAGCTTTCTTT. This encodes CSASKTGGADGTEAFF.

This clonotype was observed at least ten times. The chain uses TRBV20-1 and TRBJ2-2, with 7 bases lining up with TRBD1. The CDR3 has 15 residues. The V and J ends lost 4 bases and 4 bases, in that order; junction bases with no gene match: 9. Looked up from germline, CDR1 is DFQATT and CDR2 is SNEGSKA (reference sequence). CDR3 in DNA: TGCAGTGCTACTGCCGGGGACAGCCTCACCGGGGAGCTGTTTTTT. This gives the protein CSATAGDSLTGELFF.

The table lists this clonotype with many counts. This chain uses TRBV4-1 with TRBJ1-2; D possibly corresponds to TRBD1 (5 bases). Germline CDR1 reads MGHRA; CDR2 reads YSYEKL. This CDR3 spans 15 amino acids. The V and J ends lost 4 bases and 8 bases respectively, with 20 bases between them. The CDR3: CASSRSPREPGGYTF. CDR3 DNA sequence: TGCGCCAGCAGCCGCAGTCCCAGGGAACCGGGCGGCTACACCTTC.